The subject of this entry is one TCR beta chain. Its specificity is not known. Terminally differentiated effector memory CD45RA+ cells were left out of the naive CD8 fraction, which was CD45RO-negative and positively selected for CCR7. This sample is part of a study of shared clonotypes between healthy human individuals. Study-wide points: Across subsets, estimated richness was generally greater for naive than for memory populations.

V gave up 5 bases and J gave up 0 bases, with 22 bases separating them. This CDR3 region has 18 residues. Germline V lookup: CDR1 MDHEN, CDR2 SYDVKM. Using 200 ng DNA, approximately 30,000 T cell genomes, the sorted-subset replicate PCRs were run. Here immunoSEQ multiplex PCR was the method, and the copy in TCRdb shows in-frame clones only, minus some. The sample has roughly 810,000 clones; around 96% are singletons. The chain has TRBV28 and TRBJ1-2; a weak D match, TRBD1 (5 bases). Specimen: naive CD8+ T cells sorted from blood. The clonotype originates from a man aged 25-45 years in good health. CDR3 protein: CASSRYFGQGPANYGYTF. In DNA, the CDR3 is TGTGCCAGCAGTCGGTACTTCGGGCAGGGCCCAGCTAACTATGGCTACACCTTC.